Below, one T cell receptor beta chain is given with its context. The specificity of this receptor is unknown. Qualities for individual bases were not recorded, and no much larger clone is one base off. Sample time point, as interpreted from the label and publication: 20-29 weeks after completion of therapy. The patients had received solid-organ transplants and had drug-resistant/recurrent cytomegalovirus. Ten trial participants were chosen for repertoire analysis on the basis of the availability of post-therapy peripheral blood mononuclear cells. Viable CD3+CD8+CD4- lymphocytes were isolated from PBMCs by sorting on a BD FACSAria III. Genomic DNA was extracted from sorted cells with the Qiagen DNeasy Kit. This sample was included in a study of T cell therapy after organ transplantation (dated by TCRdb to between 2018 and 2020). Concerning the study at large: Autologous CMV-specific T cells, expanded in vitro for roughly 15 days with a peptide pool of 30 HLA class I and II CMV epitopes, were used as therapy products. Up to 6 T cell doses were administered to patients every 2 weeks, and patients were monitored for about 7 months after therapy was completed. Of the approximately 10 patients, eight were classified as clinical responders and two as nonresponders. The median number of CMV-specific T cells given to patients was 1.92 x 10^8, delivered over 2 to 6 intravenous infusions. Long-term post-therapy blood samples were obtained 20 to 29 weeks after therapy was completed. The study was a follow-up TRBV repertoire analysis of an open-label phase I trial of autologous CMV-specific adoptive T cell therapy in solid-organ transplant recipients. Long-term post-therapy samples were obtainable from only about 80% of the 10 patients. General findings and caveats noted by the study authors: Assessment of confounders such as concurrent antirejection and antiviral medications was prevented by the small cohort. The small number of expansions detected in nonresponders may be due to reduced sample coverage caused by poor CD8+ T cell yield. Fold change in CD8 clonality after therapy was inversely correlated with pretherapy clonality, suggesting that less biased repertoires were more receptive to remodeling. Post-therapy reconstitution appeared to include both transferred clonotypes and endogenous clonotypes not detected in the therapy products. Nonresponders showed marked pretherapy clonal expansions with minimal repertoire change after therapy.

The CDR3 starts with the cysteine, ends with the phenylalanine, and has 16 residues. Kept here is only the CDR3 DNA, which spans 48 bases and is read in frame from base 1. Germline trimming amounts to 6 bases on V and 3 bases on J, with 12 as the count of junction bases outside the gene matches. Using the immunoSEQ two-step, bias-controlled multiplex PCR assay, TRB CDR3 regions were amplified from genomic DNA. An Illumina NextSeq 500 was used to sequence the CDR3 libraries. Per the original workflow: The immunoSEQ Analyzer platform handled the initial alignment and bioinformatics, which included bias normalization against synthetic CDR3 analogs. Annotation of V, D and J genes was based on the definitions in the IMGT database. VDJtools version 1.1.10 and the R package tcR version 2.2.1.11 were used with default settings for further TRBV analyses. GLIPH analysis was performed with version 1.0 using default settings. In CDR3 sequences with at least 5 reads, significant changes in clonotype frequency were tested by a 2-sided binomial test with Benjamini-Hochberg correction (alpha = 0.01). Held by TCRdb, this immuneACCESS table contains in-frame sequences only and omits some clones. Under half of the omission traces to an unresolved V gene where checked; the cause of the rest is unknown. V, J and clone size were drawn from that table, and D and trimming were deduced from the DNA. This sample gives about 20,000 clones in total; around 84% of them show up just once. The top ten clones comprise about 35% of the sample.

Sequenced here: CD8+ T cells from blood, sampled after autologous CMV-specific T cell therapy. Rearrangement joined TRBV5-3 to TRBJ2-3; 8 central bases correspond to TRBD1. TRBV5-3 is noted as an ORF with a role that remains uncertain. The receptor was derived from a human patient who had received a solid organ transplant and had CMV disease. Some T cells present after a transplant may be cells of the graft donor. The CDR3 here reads CARTFPGQGWTDTQYF. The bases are TGTGCCAGAACCTTCCCCGGACAGGGCTGGACAGATACGCAGTATTTT.